The sequence of this T cell receptor (beta chain) was determined in a study of shared clonotypes between healthy human individuals. Across the study: There were three CD4 naive, three CD4 memory, two CD8 naive and one CD8 memory plates per donor.

Data came from immunoSEQ multiplex PCR; TCRdb stores just in-frame clones and leaves some out. The data show about 590,000 clones, around 95% seen once. V was pared by 5 bases and J by 2 bases, with 8 bases of the junction left unmatched. This CDR3 is built from 15 residues. CDR1 and CDR2 from the germline V gene are MGHRA and YSYEKL. Selected positively for CCR7 and CD45RO-negative, naive CD8 cells excluded terminally differentiated effector memory CD45RA+ cells. Sequencing used naive CD8+ T cells sorted from blood. This rearrangement joins TRBV4-1 to TRBJ2-5, with 7 bases that match TRBD1. The TCR comes from a woman aged 30 to 39 in good health. CDR3: CASSARAGGQETQYF. CDR3 DNA sequence: TGCGCCAGCAGCGCCCGAGCAGGGGGTCAAGAGACCCAGTACTTC.